This T cell receptor (beta chain) was retrieved from a study of OX40 agonist ivuxolimab in advanced cancers. About the study: Anti-PD-1, anti-PD-L1 or anti-CTLA-4 therapy given earlier was allowed, and roughly 40% had some. Among those treated, three patients had partial responses, one with hepatocellular carcinoma and two with cutaneous melanoma.

Samples of blood were obtained at baseline, on cycle 4 day 1, and on cycle 7 day 1. The method was immunoSEQ multiplex PCR; TCRdb's version includes in-frame clones alone and lacks a portion of them. The table lists tens of thousands of clones, about 85% of them singletons. CDR1 is SGHAT and CDR2 is FQNNGV in the germline V gene. The CDR3 is 17 amino acids. J gave up 4 bases and V 0 bases, and 9 bases lay outside the gene matches. The chain carries TRBV11-2 and TRBJ2-7, with TRBD1 matching 10 bases. This receptor was taken from an adult with an advanced solid tumor such as melanoma, head and neck, liver or kidney cancer. Sequenced here: CD4+ or CD8+ T cells sorted from blood, sampled in a trial of the OX40 agonist ivuxolimab. CDR3 loop: CASSLDRRRDRGYEQYF. CDR3 nucleotides: TGTGCCAGCAGCTTAGATCGGCGCCGGGACAGGGGTTACGAGCAGTACTTC.